Each of the 15 T cell receptor beta chains below was sequenced from the same sample in a study of cytotoxic CD8 clonotypes in ibrutinib-treated CLL (dated by TCRdb to the early 2020s). Read against the paper, the sample's time point label means: 20 to 25 months on ibrutinib. Library preparation was by the immunoSEQ multiplex PCR assay. The table was pulled from immuneACCESS by TCRdb, which kept in-frame rearrangements only. Such tables lose some clones; where checked, under half of the loss comes from unresolved V genes, and the rest has no known cause. Counted in this sample were some 200,000 clones; about 72% of them appeared once. The leading ten clones occupy roughly 12% of the sample. The material was PBMCs, obtained after 24 months of ibrutinib treatment. These receptors were taken from a human donor with chronic lymphocytic leukemia.

V usage is TRBV6-4 and J usage is TRBJ1-2; 9 bases map to TRBD1. The length of the CDR3 is 13 residues. CDR1 and CDR2 from the germline V gene are MRHNA and SNTAGT. V dropped 6 bases and J dropped 5; count of bases not matched to a gene: 4. The CDR3 region has the DNA TGTGCCAGCAGCGAAGACAGGGGGTATGGCTACACCTTC. Translation gives CASSEDRGYGYTF.

This clone was seen more than once but under ten times. The chain links TRBV30 to TRBJ1-3; D unresolved. The CDR3 covers 13 residues. The V end was cut by 0 bases, the J end by 0 bases, with 3 bases between. CDR1 GTSNPN and CDR2 SVGIG come from the germline V gene (reference sequence). The CDR3: CAWSVNSGNTIYF. CDR3 bases: TGTGCCTGGAGTGTTAACTCTGGAAACACCATATATTTT.

This clone was recorded a few times. The V and J genes are TRBV18 and TRBJ1-3, with D perhaps TRBD1 (6 bases). The CDR3 spans 13 residues. The germline V and J ends were trimmed by 2 bases and 4 bases, with 6 bases remaining between them. The germline CDR1 and CDR2 sequences are KGHSH and LQKENI. The CDR3 nucleotides are TGTGCCAGCTCACCAGGACAGGGAAACACCATATATTTT. Translating it yields CASSPGQGNTIYF.

This clone has just a few counts. The genes are TRBV5-1 and TRBJ2-5; TRBD2 agrees at 8 bases. The length of the CDR3 is 15 residues. CDR1 is SGHRS and CDR2 is YFSETQ in the germline V gene. V was clipped by 0 bases and J by 5 bases; unmatched bases: 6. CDR3: CASSLGLASRETQYF. CDR3 DNA: TGCGCCAGCAGCTTGGGACTAGCGAGTCGGGAGACCCAGTACTTC.

The chain joins TRBV15 to TRBJ1-5, with TRBD1 as a possible D gene (5 bases). The V and J ends lost 5 bases and 0 bases respectively, with 8 bases between them. This CDR3 contains 14 residues. Germline values: CDR1 LNHNV, CDR2 YYDKDF (reference sequence). CDR3 in DNA: TGTGCCACCAGCCGACAGCATAGCAATCAGCCCCAGCATTTT. It yields the protein CATSRQHSNQPQHF.

The chain combines TRBV5-6 with TRBJ1-1; D unresolved. The V end was cut by 7 bases, the J end by 7 bases, with 14 bases between. CDR1 and CDR2 from the germline V gene are SGHDT and YYEEEE. This CDR3 spans 12 amino acids. CDR3 DNA sequence: TGTGCCAGCTCTTCGGATGAGGGTGAAGCTTTCTTT. It yields the protein CASSSDEGEAFF.

The rearrangement links TRBV5-1 to TRBJ1-2; D not resolved. Trimming shortened V by 0 bases and J by 5 bases, and 5 bases separated the two germline ends. The germline V gene encodes CDR1 SGHRS and CDR2 YFSETQ. The CDR3 loop spans 12 amino acids. CDR3 in amino acids: CASSLDVYGYTF. The CDR3, as DNA: TGCGCCAGCAGCTTGGACGTTTATGGCTACACCTTC.

J is TRBJ2-7 and V is TRBV7-8; a weak D match, TRBD2 (6 bases). CDR1 is SGHVS, CDR2 FQNEAQ, per germline. V lost 2 bases and J 2 bases, leaving 13 bases between the germline ends. The CDR3 length is 15 residues. Written as DNA, the CDR3 is TGTGCCAGCAGCTTACGCGGGACGTATACCTACGAGCAGTACTTC. Its translation is CASSLRGTYTYEQYF.

The chain links TRBV7-3 to TRBJ2-1; D gene unclear. V gave up 1 base and J gave up 1 base, with 8 bases separating them. The CDR3 has 15 amino acids. Looked up from germline, CDR1 is SGHTA and CDR2 is FQGTGA. The CDR3 reads CASSLNSLSYNEQFF. The CDR3 coding sequence is TGTGCCAGCAGCTTAAATAGCCTTTCCTACAATGAGCAGTTCTTC.

This clone appeared a single time. This sequence joins TRBV7-2 and TRBJ2-1, with D maybe TRBD2 (5 bases). The CDR3 covers 14 residues. The germline V gene encodes CDR1 SGHTA and CDR2 FQGNSA. V gave up 2 bases and J gave up 3 bases, with 8 bases separating them. The CDR3 protein is CASSLQADYNEQFF. In nucleotides, the CDR3 is TGTGCCAGCAGCTTACAAGCGGACTACAATGAGCAGTTCTTC.

This clone showed up just once. The chain uses TRBV9 and TRBJ2-3; the D gene is possibly TRBD2 (6 bases). The CDR3 covers 15 residues. Trimming removed 0 bases from V and 4 bases from J, with 12 bases in between. Germline V gene data show CDR1 as SGDLS and CDR2 as YYNGEE. Written as DNA, the CDR3 is TGTGCCAGCAGCGTAGGGGCGGGAAAGGCAGATACGCAGTATTTT. This encodes CASSVGAGKADTQYF.

The V call is TRBV18, the J call TRBJ2-1; possibly TRBD2 for D (6 bases). Trimming took off 6 bases at V and 3 bases at J, with 9 bases between the two ends. The CDR3 is 13 amino acids. CDR1 and CDR2 from the germline V gene are KGHSH and LQKENI. The CDR3 reads CASSGDFYNEQFF. The CDR3 nucleotides read TGTGCCAGCTCGGGGGACTTCTACAATGAGCAGTTCTTC.

V gene TRBV2 combines with J gene TRBJ2-5; TRBD2 aligns across 7 bases. The CDR3 covers 15 residues. Germline V gene lookup returns CDR1 SNHLY and CDR2 FYNNEI. Losses at the gene ends were 4 bases for V and 2 bases for J; bases not matched to a gene: 7. The CDR3 DNA sequence: TGTGCCAGCAGTGCTCCGGGGGGATTTCAAGAGACCCAGTACTTC. Residues: CASSAPGGFQETQYF.

This clone was seen a few times. The chain recombines TRBV28 with TRBJ2-2; D ambiguous. The CDR3 totals 11 residues. The V and J ends lost 8 bases and 3 bases respectively, with 4 bases between them. The germline V gene encodes CDR1 MDHEN and CDR2 SYDVKM. The CDR3 DNA reads as TGTGCCAGCCGGGACACCGGGGAGCTGTTTTTT. Its protein is CASRDTGELFF.

In DNA form, the CDR3 reads TGTGCCAGCAGCTACGGGACTAGCGGGACCTACGAGCAGTACTTC. Translated: CASSYGTSGTYEQYF. The rearrangement links TRBV7-2 to TRBJ2-7; 13 nucleotides line up with TRBD2. The CDR3 is 15 amino acids. V lost 4 bases, J lost 2 bases, and 2 bases stayed unmatched. Germline CDR1 SGHTA, CDR2 FQGNSA.